The 30 T cell receptor beta chains given below trace back to one sample, sequenced in a study of cytomegalovirus exposure and HLA in healthy donors. The PCR ran on 60 Vbeta and 13 Jbeta primers. Clones were read by immunoSEQ multiplex PCR, and TCRdb kept only the in-frame ones, dropping some. This sample has about 100,000 clones, with approximately 78% found just once. The source material was PBMCs. The receptors derive from a woman in her sixties in good health and CMV-seronegative.

CDR3 protein: CASSFAGASEQYF. The DNA of the CDR3 is TGTGCCAGCAGCTTTGCGGGAGCGAGTGAGCAGTACTTC. The chain carries TRBV7-6 and TRBJ2-7, with 7 bases identical to TRBD2. CDR3 length: 13 residues. The V gene's germline CDR1 is SGHVS and CDR2 FNYEAQ. Trimming at V came to 3 bases and at J to 7 bases, leaving 6 bases not matched to a gene.

A few counts support this clone. The V gene is TRBV6-5, the J gene TRBJ2-7, with 7 positions matching TRBD1. This CDR3 spans 14 amino acids. Trimming cost V 6 bases and J 2 bases; bases outside gene matches: 7. Per the germline V gene, CDR1 is MNHEY and CDR2 is SVGAGI. The DNA for the CDR3 is TGTGCCAGCAGCACAGGGGTTTGGGCCTACGAGCAGTACTTC. It specifies CASSTGVWAYEQYF.

The gene calls are TRBV10-3 and TRBJ2-7, with D possibly being TRBD1 (6 bases). This CDR3 contains 13 residues. Germline loops: CDR1 ENHRY, CDR2 SYGVKD. V shed 3 bases and J shed 3 bases, with 9 bases lying between them. The CDR3 reads CAISERGNYEQYF. DNA for the CDR3: TGTGCCATCAGTGAAAGGGGGAACTACGAGCAGTACTTC.

V usage is TRBV13 and J usage is TRBJ2-2; 10 nucleotides line up with TRBD1. Germline CDR1 PRHDT, CDR2 FYEKMQ (reference sequence). V lost 4 bases, J lost 2 bases, and 4 bases stayed unmatched. CDR3 length: 16 residues. The CDR3 sequence is CASSSGQGPNTGELFF. The CDR3 nucleotides read TGTGCCAGCAGCTCGGGACAGGGGCCTAACACCGGGGAGCTGTTTTTT.

This clone was found once. V is TRBV19 and J is TRBJ2-3, with D possibly being TRBD2 (6 bases). The CDR3 totals 14 residues. Germline assignment: CDR1 LNHDA and CDR2 SQIVND (reference sequence). Trimming removed 9 bases from V and 1 base from J, with 14 bases in between. The CDR3 sequence: CASQISGGTDTQYF. The CDR3 bases are TGTGCCAGCCAGATTAGCGGAGGCACAGATACGCAGTATTTT.

The genes are TRBV11-2 and TRBJ1-6, with 7 bases identical to TRBD1. The CDR3 totals 16 residues. V was pared by 4 bases and J by 6 bases, with 9 bases of the junction left unmatched. Germline V gives CDR1 SGHAT, CDR2 FQNNGV. This CDR3 is CASSWNWDSVNSPLHF. In DNA form, the CDR3 reads TGTGCCAGCAGCTGGAACTGGGACAGCGTTAATTCACCCCTCCACTTT.

The rearrangement joins TRBV2 to TRBJ1-1; D call uncertain. Trimming removed 3 bases at V and 11 bases at J, with 16 bases between. The CDR3 extends over 13 amino acids. Germline V gives CDR1 SNHLY, CDR2 FYNNEI. CDR3 sequence reads: CASSDPGVFLAFF. The CDR3, as DNA: TGTGCCAGCAGTGACCCCGGGGTGTTCCTCGCTTTCTTT.

The chain couples TRBV18 to TRBJ2-2; D gene unclear. The CDR3 runs to 13 residues. The germline gives CDR1 KGHSH, CDR2 LQKENI. Trimming removed 8 bases at V and 2 bases at J, with 9 bases between. CDR3 in DNA: TGTGCCAGCGGGCTACTTAACACCGGGGAGCTGTTTTTT. It is translated as CASGLLNTGELFF.

The table lists this clone with a few counts. This chain links TRBV5-6 with TRBJ1-6; D is possibly TRBD1 (5 bases). Germline CDR1 is SGHDT and CDR2 is YYEEEE. The V gene lost 4 bases and the J gene lost 4 bases, with 15 bases spanning the gap. The CDR3 loop spans 16 amino acids. CDR3 residues: CASSITGPVYNSPLHF. In DNA, the CDR3 is TGTGCCAGCAGCATTACAGGTCCGGTTTATAATTCACCCCTCCACTTT.

V gene TRBV6-6 combines with J gene TRBJ1-1, with TRBD1 matching 7 bases. Germline CDR1 is MNHNY and CDR2 is SVGAGI (reference sequence). Trimming removed 6 bases from V and 4 bases from J; junction bases left unmatched: 5. CDR3 length: 13 amino acids. The CDR3 loop reads CASSSTGTTEAFF. CDR3 DNA: TGTGCCAGCAGCTCGACAGGGACCACTGAAGCTTTCTTT.

There are a few counts of this clone. V is TRBV27 and J is TRBJ1-3; 7 bases line up with TRBD1. This CDR3 spans 16 amino acids. Germline-derived CDR1 and CDR2 are MNHEY and SMNVEV (reference sequence). V was clipped by 2 bases and J by 8 bases; unmatched bases: 12. The CDR3 coding sequence is TGTGCCAGCAGTTTAAGTGGGGGTAGACAGGGTGACACCATATATTTT. Translated, it gives CASSLSGGRQGDTIYF.

The CDR3 loop is CASSLEDRPIYGYTF. CDR3 DNA: TGTGCCAGCAGCTTGGAGGACAGGCCTATCTATGGCTACACCTTC. The rearrangement joins TRBV5-4 to TRBJ1-2; 7 bases fit TRBD1. J gave up 4 bases and V 0 bases, and 6 bases lay outside the gene matches. This CDR3 region has 15 residues. Germline CDR1 and CDR2: SGHNT and YYREEE (reference sequence).

The V and J genes are TRBV5-1 and TRBJ2-1, with TRBD2 matching over 7 bases. The CDR3 runs 14 residues. Germline V CDR1 and CDR2: SGHRS, YFSETQ. Germline trimming cut 2 bases from V and 5 bases from J; bases unmatched to any gene: 4. Here the CDR3 DNA reads TGCGCCAGCAGCTTCGGACTAGGGAACAATGAGCAGTTCTTC. Protein: CASSFGLGNNEQFF.

J is TRBJ2-5 and V is TRBV7-9; 9 positions agree with TRBD2. CDR3 length: 13 amino acids. J was trimmed by 5 bases and V by 7 bases; bases with no gene match: 5. Germline V gene lookup returns CDR1 SEHNR and CDR2 FQNEAQ (reference sequence). Here the CDR3 DNA reads TGTGCCAGCATGCGGGGGGGCAGCGAGACCCAGTACTTC. Protein sequence: CASMRGGSETQYF. The whole variable domain, filled in from reference TRBV7-9 and TRBJ2-5, reads DTGVSQNPRHKITKRGQNVTFRCDPISEHNRLYWYRQTLGQGPEFLTYFQNEAQLEKSRLLSDRFSAERPKGSFSTLEIQRTEQGDSAMYLCASMRGGSETQYFGPGTRLLVL.

The V call is TRBV6-5, the J call TRBJ2-5; 8 nucleotides agree with TRBD2. The J call could be wrong; TRBJ2-7 is a better fit for the DNA end. The germline V gene encodes CDR1 MNHEY and CDR2 SVGAGI. The CDR3 covers 14 residues. The CDR3 sequence is CASSTAGGTYEQYF. Written as DNA, the CDR3 is TGTGCCAGTAGCACGGCGGGGGGTACCTACGAGCAGTACTTC.

Only one count was recorded for this clone. V gene TRBV7-2 combines with J gene TRBJ2-3; 12 bases agree with TRBD2. The V and J ends lost 4 bases and 6 bases, in that order; junction bases with no gene match: 11. Germline CDR1 reads SGHTA; CDR2 reads FQGNSA. The CDR3 is 17 amino acids. The CDR3: CASSSGRTSGEQDTQYF. CDR3 in DNA: TGTGCCAGCAGCTCCGGTAGGACTAGCGGGGAGCAGGATACGCAGTATTTT.

The rearrangement joins TRBV27 to TRBJ2-7, with 11 bases fitting TRBD2. V lost 6 bases, J lost 1 base, and 5 bases stayed unmatched. This CDR3 has 15 amino acids. Germline V gene sequence: CDR1 MNHEY, CDR2 SMNVEV (reference sequence). The CDR3 loop is CASSLAGGQSYEQYF. The CDR3 DNA follows: TGTGCCAGCAGCTTAGCGGGAGGGCAATCCTACGAGCAGTACTTC.

V and J are TRBV19 and TRBJ1-1; possible D gene TRBD1, 5 bases. The germline gives CDR1 LNHDA, CDR2 SQIVND (reference sequence). The CDR3 has 14 residues. V lost 0 bases to trimming and J lost 2 bases, with 7 bases between them. The CDR3 loop is CASSIEGGNTEAFF. The CDR3 DNA follows: TGTGCCAGTAGTATAGAGGGGGGAAACACTGAAGCTTTCTTT.

The J gene is TRBJ2-3, the V gene TRBV7-2; possible D gene TRBD2, 5 bases. Trimming cost V 8 bases and J 0 bases, with 12 bases left between them. The CDR3 is 14 residues long. Germline CDR1 reads SGHTA; CDR2 reads FQGNSA. CDR3 in DNA: TGTGCCAGCCGCGCGGGTCGTAGCACAGATACGCAGTATTTT. It yields the protein CASRAGRSTDTQYF.

This chain links TRBV6-6 with TRBJ2-5, with TRBD2 matching 8 bases. The length of the CDR3 is 15 residues. Germline assignment: CDR1 MNHNY and CDR2 SVGAGI (reference sequence). After removal of 5 bases from V and 2 bases from J, the junction contained 7 bases not matched to a gene. The CDR3: CASSGGRLGQETQYF. For the CDR3, the DNA is TGTGCCAGCAGTGGCGGGAGGCTGGGGCAAGAGACCCAGTACTTC.

The chain is built from TRBV14 and TRBJ2-5; D is unresolved. Germline V gives CDR1 SGHDN, CDR2 FVKESK. The length of the CDR3 is 15 residues. The V end was cut by 3 bases, the J end by 5 bases, with 16 bases between. Here the CDR3 DNA reads TGTGCCAGCAGCCACGAAGCAGCCCCGAGGGAGACCCAGTACTTC. Its translation is CASSHEAAPRETQYF.

J is TRBJ1-2 and V is TRBV7-2; TRBD1 matches at 7 bases. Germline assignment: CDR1 SGHTA and CDR2 FQGNSA. V trimming: 5 bases; J trimming: 8 bases; junction bases outside the gene matches: 8. The CDR3 length is 13 residues. The CDR3 region is CASSRTGDKGYTF. In DNA form, the CDR3 reads TGTGCCAGCAGCCGAACAGGGGATAAGGGCTACACCTTC.

The chain has TRBV7-2 and TRBJ1-3; a possible D gene is TRBD1 (5 bases). Looked up from germline, CDR1 is SGHTA and CDR2 is FQGNSA. The CDR3 totals 17 residues. Trimming shortened V by 6 bases and J by 3 bases, and 21 bases separated the two germline ends. The CDR3 loop is CASSQQAPGGGGNTIYF. Here the CDR3 DNA reads TGTGCCAGCAGTCAACAAGCCCCGGGGGGAGGTGGAAACACCATATATTTT.

The rearrangement uses TRBV19 and TRBJ1-4, with D tentatively TRBD1 (6 bases). This CDR3 has 15 amino acids. The V gene's germline CDR1 is LNHDA and CDR2 SQIVND (reference sequence). Trimming pared 3 bases from V and 5 bases from J, leaving 13 bases between. CDR3 residues: CASSMSRGENEKLFF. The DNA for the CDR3 is TGTGCCAGTAGTATGTCCAGGGGCGAAAATGAAAAACTGTTTTTT.

This clone is a singleton in its sample. The rearrangement joins TRBV5-6 to TRBJ2-1, with 9 bases lining up with TRBD1. Germline CDR1 SGHDT, CDR2 YYEEEE. The CDR3 has 15 amino acids. With V trimmed by 1 base and J by 10 bases, 9 bases remained unmatched. The CDR3 spells CASSLWDRVVGEQFF. The CDR3, as DNA: TGTGCCAGCAGCTTGTGGGACAGGGTGGTTGGGGAGCAGTTCTTC.

The rearrangement joins TRBV11-3 to TRBJ1-4, with no clear D. Germline values: CDR1 SGHNT, CDR2 YENEEA. The CDR3 is 13 residues long. Trimming took off 5 bases at V and 0 bases at J, with 4 bases between the two ends. The CDR3 reads CASSPPTNEKLFF. For the CDR3, the DNA is TGTGCCAGCAGCCCTCCAACTAATGAAAAACTGTTTTTT.

V usage is TRBV7-2 and J usage is TRBJ1-1; a possible D gene is TRBD1 (5 bases). From germline, CDR1 is SGHTA and CDR2 FQGNSA. The V and J ends lost 2 bases and 3 bases respectively, with 10 bases between them. The CDR3 consists of 14 residues. This CDR3 is CASSLTGGYTEAFF. The CDR3 nucleotides are TGTGCCAGCAGCTTAACAGGAGGGTACACTGAAGCTTTCTTT.

J is TRBJ1-1 and V is TRBV15; TRBD1 aligns across 9 bases. The CDR3 length is 17 residues. CDR1 and CDR2 from the germline V gene are LNHNV and YYDKDF (reference sequence). With V trimmed by 1 base and J by 1 base, 7 bases remained unmatched. CDR3 DNA: TGTGCCACCAGCAGAGCGCATACAGGGGGCGCGAACACTGAAGCTTTCTTT. Protein: CATSRAHTGGANTEAFF. The full variable domain, its missing parts supplied by reference TRBV15 and TRBJ1-1, is DAMVIQNPRYQVTQFGKPVTLSCSQTLNHNVMYWYQQKSSQAPKLLFHYYDKDFNNEADTPDNFQSRRPNTSFCFLDIRSPGLGDTAMYLCATSRAHTGGANTEAFFGQGTRLTVV.

This clone was detected only a few times. The chain is built from TRBV19 and TRBJ1-2, with 7 bases that match TRBD1. Germline loops: CDR1 LNHDA, CDR2 SQIVND (reference sequence). The CDR3 covers 12 residues. V was clipped by 8 bases and J by 3 bases; unmatched bases: 3. CDR3 loop: CASETGHYGYTF. In DNA form, the CDR3 reads TGTGCCAGTGAGACAGGGCACTATGGCTACACCTTC.

The V and J genes are TRBV1 and TRBJ1-6; the table's D call TRBD1 went unverified against the DNA. TRBV1 is a pseudogene segment. The CDR3 covers 17 residues. For the CDR3, the DNA is TGCACCAGCAGCCACCGGAGAGGACAGGGGGCTTATTCACCCCTCCACTTT. Residues: CTSSHRRGQGAYSPLHF.